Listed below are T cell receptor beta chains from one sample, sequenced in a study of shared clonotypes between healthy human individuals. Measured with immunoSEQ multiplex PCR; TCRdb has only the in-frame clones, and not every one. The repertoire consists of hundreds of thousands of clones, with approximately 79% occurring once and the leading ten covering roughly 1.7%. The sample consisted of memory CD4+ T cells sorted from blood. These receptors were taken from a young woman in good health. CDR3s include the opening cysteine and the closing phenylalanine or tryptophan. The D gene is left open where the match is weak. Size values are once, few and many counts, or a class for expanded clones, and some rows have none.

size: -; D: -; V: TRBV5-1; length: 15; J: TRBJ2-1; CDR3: CASSLSGHKDNEQFF; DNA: TGCGCCAGCAGCTTGTCGGGACACAAAGACAATGAGCAGTTCTTC
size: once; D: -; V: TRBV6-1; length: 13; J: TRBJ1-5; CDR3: CASSGGANQPQHF; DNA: TGTGCCAGCAGTGGGGGTGCGAATCAGCCCCAGCATTTT
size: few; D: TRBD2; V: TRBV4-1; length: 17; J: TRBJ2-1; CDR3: CASSQGLLIAGVDEQFF; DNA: TGCGCCAGCAGCCAGGGCCTATTAATAGCGGGAGTGGATGAGCAGTTCTTC
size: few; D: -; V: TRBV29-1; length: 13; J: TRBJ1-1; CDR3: CSVAPPVGTEAFF; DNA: TGCAGCGTTGCCCCACCGGTCGGCACTGAAGCTTTCTTT
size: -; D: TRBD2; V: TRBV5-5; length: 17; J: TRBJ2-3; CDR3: CASSPLGTSGRTDTQYF; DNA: TGTGCCAGCAGCCCACTAGGGACTAGCGGGCGCACAGATACGCAGTATTTT
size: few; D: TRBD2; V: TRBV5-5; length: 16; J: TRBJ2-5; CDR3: CASSLERLAGVETQYF; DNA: TGTGCCAGCAGCCTAGAGAGACTAGCGGGAGTAGAGACCCAGTACTTC
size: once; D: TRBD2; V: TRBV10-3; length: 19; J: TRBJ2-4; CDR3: CAISESATSGRRAKNIQYF; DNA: TGTGCCATCAGTGAGTCGGCGACTAGCGGGAGGAGGGCCAAAAACATTCAGTACTTC
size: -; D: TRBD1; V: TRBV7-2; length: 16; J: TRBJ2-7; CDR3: CASSLGGGTGGLEQYF; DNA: TGTGCCAGCAGCTTAGGAGGAGGGACAGGTGGACTCGAGCAGTACTTC
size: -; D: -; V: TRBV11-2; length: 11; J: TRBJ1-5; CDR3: CASDINQPQHF; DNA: TGTGCCAGCGACATAAATCAGCCCCAGCATTTT
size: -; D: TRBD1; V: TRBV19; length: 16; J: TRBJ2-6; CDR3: CASSIRTGSGANVLTF; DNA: TGTGCCAGTAGTATCCGGACAGGGTCTGGGGCCAACGTCCTGACTTTC
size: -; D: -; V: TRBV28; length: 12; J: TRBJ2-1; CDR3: CASIGPRDGQFF; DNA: TGTGCCAGCATAGGCCCCCGGGACGGGCAGTTCTTC
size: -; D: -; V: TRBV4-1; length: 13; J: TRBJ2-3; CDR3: CASSQGPPGTQYF; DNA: TGCGCCAGCAGCCAAGGGCCGCCTGGTACGCAGTATTTT
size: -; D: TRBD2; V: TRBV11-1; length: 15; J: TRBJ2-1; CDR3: CASRSRAGTGNEQFF; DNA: TGTGCCAGCAGGTCTCGAGCGGGAACGGGCAATGAGCAGTTCTTC
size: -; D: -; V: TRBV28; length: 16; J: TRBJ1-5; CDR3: CASSPFGVASNQPQHF; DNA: TGTGCCAGCAGCCCATTCGGGGTGGCCAGCAATCAGCCCCAGCATTTT
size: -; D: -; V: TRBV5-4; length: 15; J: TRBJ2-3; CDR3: CASSSRVHSADTQYF; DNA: TGTGCCAGCAGCTCTCGGGTCCACAGTGCTGATACGCAGTATTTT
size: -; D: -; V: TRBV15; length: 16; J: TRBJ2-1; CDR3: CATSRVPNDKFNEQFF; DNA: TGTGCCACCAGCAGAGTTCCCAACGACAAATTTAATGAGCAGTTCTTC
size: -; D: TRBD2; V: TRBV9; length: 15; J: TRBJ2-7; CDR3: CASSPRTSGSPEQYF; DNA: TGTGCCAGCAGCCCCCGGACTAGCGGGAGCCCCGAGCAGTACTTC
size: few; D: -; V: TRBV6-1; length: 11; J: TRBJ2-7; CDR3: CASLMGDEQYF; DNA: TGTGCCAGCTTGATGGGGGACGAGCAGTACTTC
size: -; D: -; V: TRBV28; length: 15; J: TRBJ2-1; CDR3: CASRRFGGEDNEQFF; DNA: TGTGCCAGCCGGCGTTTTGGGGGTGAAGACAATGAGCAGTTCTTC
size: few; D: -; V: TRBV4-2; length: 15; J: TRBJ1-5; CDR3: CASCISGQGNQPQHF; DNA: TGTGCCAGCTGTATCTCCGGCCAGGGCAATCAGCCCCAGCATTTT
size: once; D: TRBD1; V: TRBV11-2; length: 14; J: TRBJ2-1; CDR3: CASRQGASYNEQFF; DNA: TGTGCCAGTCGACAGGGGGCGTCCTACAATGAGCAGTTCTTC
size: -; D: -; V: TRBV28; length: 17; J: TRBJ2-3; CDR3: CASSRVRYDRKADTQYF; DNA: TGTGCCAGCAGCCGGGTGAGGTACGATCGGAAGGCAGATACGCAGTATTTT
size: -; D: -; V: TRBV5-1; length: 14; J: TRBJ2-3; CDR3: CASSFTGSTDTQYF; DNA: TGCGCCAGCAGCTTTACAGGGTCCACAGATACGCAGTATTTT
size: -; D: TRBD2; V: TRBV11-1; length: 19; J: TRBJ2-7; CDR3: CASSLGKWGIAGATYEQYF; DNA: TGTGCCAGCAGCTTAGGCAAGTGGGGGATAGCGGGAGCAACCTACGAGCAGTACTTC
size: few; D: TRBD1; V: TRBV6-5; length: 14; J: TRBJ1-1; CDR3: CASRMDRGNTEAFF; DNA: TGTGCCAGCAGGATGGACAGGGGGAACACTGAAGCTTTCTTT
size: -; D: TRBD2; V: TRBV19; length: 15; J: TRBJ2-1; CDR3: CASSSTSGIYNEQFF; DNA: TGTGCCAGTAGTTCAACTAGCGGTATATACAATGAGCAGTTCTTC
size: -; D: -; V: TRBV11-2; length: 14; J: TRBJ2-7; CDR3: CASSLEPGLGEQYF; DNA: TGTGCCAGCAGCTTAGAGCCGGGCCTTGGAGAGCAGTACTTC
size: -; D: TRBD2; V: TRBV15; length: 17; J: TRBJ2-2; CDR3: CATSRTTSGRVAGELFF; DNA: TGTGCCACCAGCAGAACCACTAGCGGGAGGGTAGCCGGGGAGCTGTTTTTT
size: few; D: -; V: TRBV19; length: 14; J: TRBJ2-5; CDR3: CASSISTAGETQYF; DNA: TGTGCCAGTAGTATTTCTACGGCCGGAGAGACCCAGTACTTC
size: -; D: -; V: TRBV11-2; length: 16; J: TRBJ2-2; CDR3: CASSLDPWMNTGELFF; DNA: TGTGCCAGCAGCTTAGATCCCTGGATGAACACCGGGGAGCTGTTTTTT
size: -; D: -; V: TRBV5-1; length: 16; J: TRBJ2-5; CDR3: CASSLLGRGQQETQYF; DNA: TGCGCCAGCAGCTTGTTAGGACGGGGACAACAAGAGACCCAGTACTTC
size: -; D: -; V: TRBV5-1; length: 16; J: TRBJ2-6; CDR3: CASSLPSGLGANVLTF; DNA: TGCGCCAGCAGCTTGCCCTCTGGGTTGGGGGCCAACGTCCTGACTTTC
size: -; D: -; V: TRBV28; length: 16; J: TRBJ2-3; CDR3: CASSPGGGEGTDTQYF; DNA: TGTGCCAGCAGCCCAGGGGGAGGGGAGGGCACAGATACGCAGTATTTT
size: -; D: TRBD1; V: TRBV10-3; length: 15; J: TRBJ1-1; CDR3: CAITMTRGRGTEAFF; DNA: TGTGCCATCACCATGACCAGGGGGCGAGGGACTGAAGCTTTCTTT
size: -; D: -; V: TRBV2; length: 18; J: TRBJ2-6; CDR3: CARQGTAALGSGANVLTF; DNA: TGTGCCAGGCAAGGGACGGCGGCTTTGGGCTCTGGGGCCAACGTCCTGACTTTC
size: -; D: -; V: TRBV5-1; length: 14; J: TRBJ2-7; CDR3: CASSFGQGINEQYF; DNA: TGCGCCAGCAGCTTCGGCCAGGGGATCAACGAGCAGTACTTC
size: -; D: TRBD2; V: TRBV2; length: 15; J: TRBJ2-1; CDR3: CASRTSGRNLGEQFF; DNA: TGTGCCAGCAGGACTAGCGGGAGAAACCTTGGGGAGCAGTTCTTC
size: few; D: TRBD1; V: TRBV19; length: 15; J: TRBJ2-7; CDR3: CASSGGTGDSYEQYF; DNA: TGTGCCAGTAGTGGCGGGACAGGGGATTCCTACGAGCAGTACTTC
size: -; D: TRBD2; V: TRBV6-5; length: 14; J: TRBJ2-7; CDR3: CASSPPSGGYEQYF; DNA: TGTGCCAGCAGCCCTCCCAGCGGGGGGTACGAGCAGTACTTC
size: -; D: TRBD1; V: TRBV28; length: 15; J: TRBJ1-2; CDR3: CASSLAFRGQGGYTF; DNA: TGTGCCAGCAGTTTAGCCTTCAGGGGGCAGGGTGGCTACACCTTC
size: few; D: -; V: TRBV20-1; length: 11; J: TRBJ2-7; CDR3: CSARDQVRQYF; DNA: TGCAGTGCTAGAGATCAGGTTCGGCAGTACTTC
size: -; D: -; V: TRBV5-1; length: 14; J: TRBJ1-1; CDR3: CASSLYNGNTEAFF; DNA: TGCGCCAGCAGCTTGTACAACGGAAACACTGAAGCTTTCTTT
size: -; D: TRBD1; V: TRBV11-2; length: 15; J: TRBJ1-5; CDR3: CASSLGGQGASPQHF; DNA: TGTGCCAGCAGCTTAGGAGGACAGGGGGCTTCGCCCCAGCATTTT
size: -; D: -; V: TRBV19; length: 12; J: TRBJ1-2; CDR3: CASARSNYGYTF; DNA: TGTGCCTCAGCGCGGAGTAACTATGGCTACACCTTC
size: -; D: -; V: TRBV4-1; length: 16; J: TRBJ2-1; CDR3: CASSSPPSVNYNEQFF; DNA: TGCGCCAGCAGCTCACCCCCGAGTGTGAACTACAATGAGCAGTTCTTC
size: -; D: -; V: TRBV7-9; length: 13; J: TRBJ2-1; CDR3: CASSPYRSNEQFF; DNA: TGTGCCAGCAGCCCTTATCGTTCCAATGAGCAGTTCTTC
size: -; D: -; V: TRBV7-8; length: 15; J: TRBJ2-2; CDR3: CASSLVTAGQGELFF; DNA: TGTGCCAGCAGCTTAGTAACAGCCGGACAGGGGGAGCTGTTTTTT
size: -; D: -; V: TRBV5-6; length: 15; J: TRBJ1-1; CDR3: CASCPAGRGNTEAFF; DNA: TGTGCCAGCTGCCCGGCCGGCCGAGGGAACACTGAAGCTTTCTTT
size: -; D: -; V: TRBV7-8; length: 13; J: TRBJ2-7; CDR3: CASSLVQDYEQYF; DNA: TGTGCCAGCAGCTTAGTACAGGACTACGAGCAGTACTTC
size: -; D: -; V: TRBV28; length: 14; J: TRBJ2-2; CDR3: CASRSTTNTGELFF; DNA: TGTGCCAGCAGATCCACAACGAACACCGGGGAGCTGTTTTTT
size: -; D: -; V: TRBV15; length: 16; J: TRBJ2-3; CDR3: CATSREVTERTDTQYF; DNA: TGTGCCACCAGCAGAGAAGTGACGGAGAGAACAGATACGCAGTATTTT
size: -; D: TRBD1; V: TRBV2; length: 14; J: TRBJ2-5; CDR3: CASSGGQVKETQYF; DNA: TGTGCCAGCAGTGGGGGACAGGTGAAAGAGACCCAGTACTTC
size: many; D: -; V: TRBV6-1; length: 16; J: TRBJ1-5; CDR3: CASSEGGSAHFQPQHF; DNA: TGTGCCAGCAGTGAAGGGGGGTCGGCGCATTTCCAGCCCCAGCATTTT
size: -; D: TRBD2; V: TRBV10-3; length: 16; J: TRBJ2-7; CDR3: CAISKGLADTWGEQYF; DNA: TGTGCCATCAGTAAGGGACTAGCGGACACCTGGGGTGAGCAGTACTTC